This passage covers 26 T cell receptor beta chains from one sample sequenced in a study of CD8+ T cells in alopecia areata. Extraction and reverse transcription of RNA yielded cDNA as the sequencing template. TCRdb keeps only in-frame clones here, not all; method: immunoSEQ multiplex PCR. The sample has tens of thousands of clones, about 51% seen once. Sample: NKG2D-high CD8+ T cells sorted from blood. These receptors originate from a human donor with alopecia areata.

The CDR3 DNA follows: TGTGCCAGCAGTCCCAGGGGTTCCGAGACCCAGTACTTC. This gives the protein CASSPRGSETQYF. This chain uses TRBV28 with TRBJ2-5, with D possibly being TRBD1 (6 bases). Germline V gene data show CDR1 as MDHEN and CDR2 as SYDVKM. The ends were cut back, 5 bases at V and 5 bases at J, with 12 bases in the middle. This CDR3 comprises 13 residues.

A few counts support this clone. The V call is TRBV29-1, the J call TRBJ2-3; 7 bases agree with TRBD1. V shed 6 bases, J shed 6 bases, and the junction held 9 bases outside the gene matches. The germline V gene encodes CDR1 SQVTM and CDR2 ANQGSEA. The CDR3 has 13 amino acids. CDR3 in amino acids: CSVVPGQPDTQYF. For the CDR3, the DNA is TGCAGCGTAGTTCCGGGACAGCCGGATACGCAGTATTTT.

This clone appeared a few times. This rearrangement joins TRBV27 to TRBJ2-7; 9 bases fit TRBD1. CDR1 and CDR2 from the germline V gene are MNHEY and SMNVEV (reference sequence). V lost 8 bases, J lost 3 bases, and 5 bases stayed unmatched. The CDR3 runs 13 residues. CDR3 residues: CASGDREVYEQYF. CDR3 in DNA: TGTGCCAGCGGGGACAGGGAGGTCTACGAGCAGTACTTC.

This chain connects TRBV7-8 to TRBJ2-1; unclear D gene. CDR3 length: 13 amino acids. Germline V lookup: CDR1 SGHVS, CDR2 FQNEAQ. The V end was cut by 1 base, the J end by 5 bases, with 6 bases between. The DNA for the CDR3 is TGTGCCAGCAGCTTAGATTTGAACAATGAGCAGTTCTTC. It yields the protein CASSLDLNNEQFF.

The CDR3 sequence: CASLAGSQETQYF. CDR3 bases: TGTGCCAGCTTAGCGGGGAGCCAAGAGACCCAGTACTTC. The V gene is TRBV2, the J gene TRBJ2-5, with TRBD2 identical over 8 bases. J gave up 1 base and V 8 bases, and 3 bases lay outside the gene matches. This CDR3 has 13 residues. Germline V gene lookup returns CDR1 SNHLY and CDR2 FYNNEI.

This clone was counted a few times. The chain is built from TRBV27 and TRBJ2-7; no definite D call. Germline-derived CDR1 and CDR2 are MNHEY and SMNVEV (reference sequence). The CDR3 runs to 13 residues. V was shortened by 6 bases and J by 6 bases, with 15 bases between the two germline ends. The CDR3 sequence: CASSPKWVREQYF. The CDR3 DNA is TGTGCCAGCAGCCCCAAGTGGGTCCGCGAGCAGTACTTC.

Here the CDR3 reads CASSLAGGTEAFF. CDR3 coding DNA: TGTGCCAGCAGTTTAGCAGGAGGCACTGAAGCTTTCTTT. The rearrangement links TRBV27 to TRBJ1-1; no definite D call. V gave up 2 bases and J gave up 4 bases, with 8 bases separating them. Germline values: CDR1 MNHEY, CDR2 SMNVEV (reference sequence). This CDR3 contains 13 residues.

This clone was observed a handful of times. As DNA, the CDR3 is TGCAGCGTTGAAGGGTACGGCACTGAAGCTTTCTTT. This sequence encodes CSVEGYGTEAFF. The chain uses TRBV29-1 and TRBJ1-1, with D unclear. V shed 1 base and J shed 4 bases, with 7 bases lying between them. The CDR3 covers 12 residues. Germline V gene lookup returns CDR1 SQVTM and CDR2 ANQGSEA.

The chain recombines TRBV18 with TRBJ1-1; D is ambiguous. The germline V and J ends were trimmed by 6 bases and 3 bases, with 17 bases remaining between them. Germline values: CDR1 KGHSH, CDR2 LQKENI. The CDR3 is 15 residues long. The CDR3 loop reads CASSLEWSAYTEAFF. For the CDR3, the DNA is TGTGCCAGCTCCCTCGAGTGGTCAGCCTACACTGAAGCTTTCTTT. The variable domain in full, with the rest retrieved from reference TRBV18 and TRBJ1-1, is NAGVMQNPRHLVRRRGQEARLRCSPMKGHSHVYWYRQLPEEGLKFMVYLQKENIIDESGMPKERFSAEFPKEGPSILRIQQVVRGDSAAYFCASSLEWSAYTEAFFGQGTRLTVV.

The gene calls are TRBV18 and TRBJ2-1; 8 positions match TRBD1. CDR1 and CDR2 from the germline V gene are KGHSH and LQKENI. V gave up 4 bases and J gave up 7 bases; unmatched junction bases: 6. The CDR3 has 14 residues. The CDR3 sequence is CASSRSDRVNEQFF. The CDR3 bases are TGTGCCAGCTCACGATCGGACAGGGTGAATGAGCAGTTCTTC. Full variable domain (outside the CDR3, taken from reference TRBV18 and TRBJ2-1): NAGVMQNPRHLVRRRGQEARLRCSPMKGHSHVYWYRQLPEEGLKFMVYLQKENIIDESGMPKERFSAEFPKEGPSILRIQQVVRGDSAAYFCASSRSDRVNEQFFGPGTRLTVL.

The chain employs TRBV30 and TRBJ1-2; D not resolved. Trimming took off 3 bases at V and 4 bases at J, with 15 bases between the two ends. This CDR3 is 14 amino acids long. Germline CDR1 is GTSNPN and CDR2 is SVGIG (reference sequence). CDR3 sequence reads: CAWSGVGNSYGYTF. The CDR3 DNA sequence: TGTGCCTGGAGCGGGGTGGGGAACTCCTATGGCTACACCTTC.

This clone occurred once. The chain employs TRBV5-1 and TRBJ2-2, with D perhaps TRBD2 (6 bases). The CDR3 is 15 residues long. V lost 2 bases and J lost 6, with 14 bases in between. Germline V gene data show CDR1 as SGHRS and CDR2 as YFSETQ. This CDR3 reads CASSFGFREPGELFF. Here the CDR3 DNA reads TGCGCCAGCAGCTTTGGGTTTCGGGAGCCCGGGGAGCTGTTTTTT.

CDR3 amino acids: CASSQEVDTQYF. The CDR3 DNA is TGCGCCAGCAGCCAAGAAGTAGATACGCAGTATTTT. This chain uses TRBV4-1 with TRBJ2-3; D not certain. CDR1 and CDR2 (germline): MGHRA, YSYEKL. V lost 0 bases to trimming and J lost 5 bases, with 3 bases between them. The CDR3 totals 12 residues.

V gene TRBV9 combines with J gene TRBJ2-3, with D perhaps matching TRBD2 (6 bases). The V end lost 4 bases, the J end lost 2 bases, and 17 bases lay between the germline ends. The CDR3 has 16 amino acids. Germline assignment: CDR1 SGDLS and CDR2 YYNGEE. For the CDR3, the DNA is TGTGCCAGCAGCACCCCGCGGGACCAATCCACAGATACGCAGTATTTT. Translating gives CASSTPRDQSTDTQYF.

V and J are TRBV30 and TRBJ2-7, with 9 bases aligning to TRBD2. The CDR3 spans 15 residues. The V gene's germline CDR1 is GTSNPN and CDR2 SVGIG (reference sequence). V trimming: 2 bases; J trimming: 2 bases; junction bases outside the gene matches: 7. For the CDR3, the DNA is TGTGCCTGGAGTCCCCTTAGCGGGGGAGCCTACGAGCAGTACTTC. Protein: CAWSPLSGGAYEQYF.

V is TRBV29-1 and J is TRBJ1-2; the D is unclear. CDR1 SQVTM and CDR2 ANQGSEA come from the germline V gene. The CDR3 extends over 14 amino acids. Trimming shortened V by 1 base and J by 6 bases, and 15 bases separated the two germline ends. The CDR3 is CSVEGSPKADGYTF. The CDR3 DNA reads as TGCAGCGTTGAAGGGAGCCCCAAAGCGGATGGCTACACCTTC.

The CDR3 reads CSVEEAPELNYGYTF. The CDR3 DNA reads as TGCAGCGTTGAAGAAGCACCGGAACTTAACTATGGCTACACCTTC. V is TRBV29-1 and J is TRBJ1-2; D gene unclear. Trimming stripped 0 bases from V and 1 base from J, with 12 bases between. The CDR3 loop spans 15 amino acids. Germline CDR1 reads SQVTM; CDR2 reads ANQGSEA.

This chain uses TRBV30 with TRBJ2-4; perhaps TRBD1 as D (5 bases). Per the germline V gene, CDR1 is GTSNPN and CDR2 is SVGIG (reference sequence). The V end lost 0 bases, the J end lost 11 bases, and 11 bases lay between the germline ends. This CDR3 contains 12 residues. CDR3 residues: CAWSVVGAVQYF. In nucleotides, the CDR3 is TGTGCCTGGAGTGTAGTAGGGGCGGTTCAGTACTTC. The whole variable domain, filled in from reference TRBV30 and TRBJ2-4, reads SQTIHQWPATLVQPVGSPLSLECTVEGTSNPNLYWYRQAAGRGLQLLFYSVGIGQISSEVPQNLSASRPQDRQFILSSKKLLLSDSGFYLCAWSVVGAVQYFGAGTRLSVL.

The chain couples TRBV29-1 to TRBJ2-1; a weak D match, TRBD2 (5 bases). The germline gives CDR1 SQVTM, CDR2 ANQGSEA. The CDR3 is made up of 13 amino acids. Trimming cost V 3 bases and J 4 bases, with 10 bases left between them. The CDR3 DNA reads as TGCAGCGTTGAGGAGCGGACGTACAATGAGCAGTTCTTC. Translation gives CSVEERTYNEQFF.

The rearrangement uses TRBV27 and TRBJ1-6; possible D gene TRBD1, 5 bases. Germline loops: CDR1 MNHEY, CDR2 SMNVEV (reference sequence). Trimming left V 2 bases short and J 7 bases short, with 6 bases between. The CDR3 is 13 amino acids. CDR3 in DNA: TGTGCCAGCAGTTTAGGGGGAAATTCACCCCTCCACTTT. Translating it yields CASSLGGNSPLHF.

The sample holds one count of this clone. This chain uses TRBV9 with TRBJ2-7, with D unresolved. The CDR3 is 15 amino acids. Germline V gives CDR1 SGDLS, CDR2 YYNGEE. V lost 0 bases to trimming and J lost 2 bases, with 12 bases between them. CDR3 protein: CASSVGSSRAYEQYF. The DNA of the CDR3 is TGTGCCAGCAGCGTAGGGTCGAGCCGGGCCTACGAGCAGTACTTC.

V gene TRBV5-1 combines with J gene TRBJ2-1, with D perhaps matching TRBD1 (5 bases). Trimming took off 4 bases at V and 0 bases at J, with 11 bases between the two ends. This CDR3 is built from 15 residues. Looked up from germline, CDR1 is SGHRS and CDR2 is YFSETQ. The CDR3 DNA is TGCGCCAGCAGCCCCTTCGACAGCTCCTACAATGAGCAGTTCTTC. Its protein product is CASSPFDSSYNEQFF.

The CDR3 region has the DNA TGTGCCAGCAGTTCCGGACAGAGACAGTACTTC. Translated, it gives CASSSGQRQYF. The chain is built from TRBV5-6 and TRBJ2-5; weak D call: TRBD1 (6 bases). The V end was cut by 5 bases, the J end by 11 bases, with 13 bases between. Germline V gene sequence: CDR1 SGHDT, CDR2 YYEEEE. The CDR3 covers 11 residues.

The chain has TRBV28 and TRBJ2-3; 10 bases are a match to TRBD2. Germline-derived CDR1 and CDR2 are MDHEN and SYDVKM. With V trimmed by 3 bases and J by 4 bases, 4 bases remained unmatched. The CDR3 is made up of 15 amino acids. CDR3 DNA: TGTGCCAGCAGTTTCCGGACTAGCGGTGCAGATACGCAGTATTTT. It encodes CASSFRTSGADTQYF.

This clone was seen a few times. The chain has TRBV29-1 and TRBJ2-7, with 7 bases identical to TRBD1. The germline V gene has CDR1 SQVTM and CDR2 ANQGSEA. The V gene end was trimmed by 3 bases and the J gene end by 0 bases; junction bases not matched to a gene: 2. The CDR3 is 13 amino acids. The CDR3 is CSVDRDSSYEQYF. For the CDR3, the DNA is TGCAGCGTTGACCGGGACAGCTCCTACGAGCAGTACTTC.

This chain links TRBV30 with TRBJ2-1, with 10 nucleotides matching TRBD2. Looked up from germline, CDR1 is GTSNPN and CDR2 is SVGIG (reference sequence). The V segment lost 2 bases and the J segment 6 bases; nucleotides outside the gene matches: 7. The CDR3 covers 15 residues. Here the CDR3 reads CAWSSPSGRINEQFF. Written as DNA, the CDR3 is TGTGCCTGGAGTTCCCCTAGCGGGAGAATCAATGAGCAGTTCTTC.